This TCR beta chain was captured in a study of cytomegalovirus exposure and HLA in healthy donors. The V segment lost 8 bases and the J segment 1 base; nucleotides outside the gene matches: 4. Germline V gene data show CDR1 as SGHTA and CDR2 as FQGNSA. This CDR3 has 13 residues. General observations from the study: The listing of roughly 160 TCR beta chains classed them as cytomegalovirus-associated. Within an earlier analysis, most TCR beta V segments proved productive either about 90% or about 30% of the time.

Concerning this clone itself: What it binds is unknown.

PCR was performed using 60 Vbeta and 13 Jbeta primers. Using immunoSEQ multiplex PCR, the repertoire was profiled, and TCRdb retains in-frame clones only, with some absent. The top ten hold 1.2% of the sample, which has just under 95,000 clones, about 85% seen once. Sequences were obtained from PBMCs. The chain employs TRBV7-2 and TRBJ2-5; 7 bases map to TRBD2. This TCR was recovered from a girl aged 2-10 years in good health and CMV-seropositive. CDR3: CASGGRAQETQYF. The CDR3 coding sequence is TGTGCCAGCGGTGGGAGGGCCCAAGAGACCCAGTACTTC.